These T cell receptor beta chains were read from a single sample in a study of graft-versus-host responses after intestinal transplantation. The protocol was immunoSEQ multiplex PCR, while the TCRdb copy is restricted to in-frame clones and leaves out a portion. The sample carries 5,000 or so clones, about 72% recorded once. The source was ileum tissue, collected 254 days after intestinal transplant. These receptors came from a human patient who received an intestinal transplant, so some T cells may come from the graft donor. Both conserved end residues are part of each CDR3. D genes are given only for firm matches. Only part of the rows carry a size: once, few, many, or a class if the clone is expanded.

d_gene	abundance	v_gene	j_gene	CDR3nt	CDR3aa
NA	NA	TRBV29-1	TRBJ1-2	TGCAGCGTGCGCCCGGTTGGGCTCAACTATGGCTACACCTTC	CSVRPVGLNYGYTF
TRBD2	NA	TRBV28	TRBJ2-7	TGTGCCAGCAGCCTCGGGGTAGGAGCGGGACTAGCGGAGTCCTACGAGCAGTACTTC	CASSLGVGAGLAESYEQYF
NA	NA	TRBV5-6	TRBJ1-2	TGTGCCAGCAGCTTACCAGTTCACCAGTTCCTTTGGGGCTACACCTTC	CASSLPVHQFLWGYTF
TRBD1	few	TRBV6-1	TRBJ1-2	TGTGCCATCCTCCCCCGGGACAGGGATTACTATGGCTACACCTTC	CAILPRDRDYYGYTF
TRBD1	NA	TRBV6-1	TRBJ1-1	TGTGCCGCCTCCGACAGGGCCCGTATGAACACTGAAGCTTTCTTT	CAASDRARMNTEAFF
NA	NA	TRBV5-6	TRBJ1-2	TGTGCCAGCAGCTCACAGGAGTATGGCTACACCTTC	CASSSQEYGYTF
NA	NA	TRBV6-1	TRBJ1-4	TGTGCCAGCAGTCCGCTCGGACATAGGAATGAAAAACTGTTTTTT	CASSPLGHRNEKLFF
NA	NA	TRBV19	TRBJ1-2	TGTGCCAGTAGTATTCGTAGCTATGGCTACACCTTC	CASSIRSYGYTF
TRBD1	NA	TRBV27	TRBJ1-6	TGTGCCAGCAGAAACCGACAGGGTCAATCACCCCTCCACTTT	CASRNRQGQSPLHF
NA	NA	TRBV5-4	TRBJ2-5	TGTGCCAGCAGCTTGAGGGGGAGTCAAGAGACCCAGTACTTC	CASSLRGSQETQYF
TRBD1	medium-sized	TRBV5-1	TRBJ1-2	TGCGCCAGCAGCATTACAGGGGGAGCTAACTATGGCTACACCTTC	CASSITGGANYGYTF
NA	NA	TRBV30	TRBJ1-2	TGTGCCTGGAGTGGAGAAGGGGCGGGCTACACCTTC	CAWSGEGAGYTF
TRBD2	NA	TRBV5-1	TRBJ2-1	TGCGCCAGCAAAGAGGATATAGCGGGAGAACATGGCAATGAGCAGTTCTTC	CASKEDIAGEHGNEQFF
TRBD1	NA	TRBV18	TRBJ2-1	TGTGCCAGCTCTCCGGGACAGTCTTACAATGAGCAGTTCTTC	CASSPGQSYNEQFF
NA	NA	TRBV7-6	TRBJ1-3	TGTGCCAGCAGCTTAGTCCCAGGCCTAAATGGAAACACCATATATTTT	CASSLVPGLNGNTIYF
NA	NA	TRBV5-1	TRBJ2-1	TGCGCCAGCAGCTTGGCCCAGGGGTCCCTATCCTACAATGAGCAGTTCTTC	CASSLAQGSLSYNEQFF
TRBD1	NA	TRBV9	TRBJ2-1	TGTGCCAGCAGCGCGGACAGGTCCACAGGTTACAATGAGCAGTTCTTC	CASSADRSTGYNEQFF
TRBD1	NA	TRBV7-2	TRBJ2-4	TGTGCCAGCAGCTTAGTAGCTACAGGGGCCGTAAACATTCAGTACTTC	CASSLVATGAVNIQYF
NA	NA	TRBV9	TRBJ2-3	TGTGCCAGCAGCGTACTCCCAGCGTCAGATACGCAGTATTTT	CASSVLPASDTQYF
TRBD1	NA	TRBV5-6	TRBJ2-7	TGTGCCAGCAGCGCCGGGACAGCCGAGCAGTACTTC	CASSAGTAEQYF
NA	NA	TRBV27	TRBJ2-1	TGTGCCAGCAGCCAAGGGAATCCGGGGAGGTACGACAATGAGCAGTTCTTC	CASSQGNPGRYDNEQFF
NA	NA	TRBV5-1	TRBJ2-6	TGCGCCAGCAGCTTGTGGGAGACAGGGGCCAACGTCCTGACTTTC	CASSLWETGANVLTF
NA	NA	TRBV28	TRBJ1-4	TGTGCCAGCGGGGGGGGATGGGGTAATGAAAAACTGTTTTTT	CASGGGWGNEKLFF
TRBD2	few	TRBV6-1	TRBJ2-7	TGTGCCAGCAGTGAAGCTAGCGGGAGCTCCTACGAGCAGTACTTC	CASSEASGSSYEQYF
NA	NA	TRBV10-1	TRBJ1-2	TGCGCCAGCAGTGAGTCGACTCGGGGTAGTGATGGCTACACCTTC	CASSESTRGSDGYTF
TRBD2	once	TRBV7-2	TRBJ2-3	TGTGCCAGCAGCTTACGGTTAGCGGGGGGCCAAGATACGCAGTATTTT	CASSLRLAGGQDTQYF
NA	NA	TRBV5-1	TRBJ2-6	TGCGCCAGCAGCTGGGACACGCACTCTGGGGCCAACGTCCTGACTTTC	CASSWDTHSGANVLTF
TRBD1	NA	TRBV5-4	TRBJ2-3	TGTGCCAGCAGCTTGCCCTTCCGACAGGGGTCCTCTGATACGCAGTATTTT	CASSLPFRQGSSDTQYF
TRBD2	NA	TRBV4-1	TRBJ2-4	TGCGCCAGCAGCCAAGGGTACCCTAGCGGGATAAGTCGAACCAAAAACATTCAGTACTTC	CASSQGYPSGISRTKNIQYF
TRBD2	NA	TRBV5-1	TRBJ2-7	TGCGCCAGCAGCCCTAGCGGGAGGGCCGGATCCTACGAGCAGTACTTC	CASSPSGRAGSYEQYF
NA	NA	TRBV4-2	TRBJ2-7	TGTGCCAGCAGCCAAGATATAGGGGCCTACGAGCAGTACTTC	CASSQDIGAYEQYF
TRBD2	NA	TRBV27	TRBJ2-3	TGTGCCAGCAGTTATGCCGGGGGGGCGGCAGATACGCAGTATTTT	CASSYAGGAADTQYF
TRBD2	medium-sized	TRBV10-2	TRBJ2-7	TGCGCCAGCAGCTCTAGCGGGCGTCAGGGCGAGCAGTACTTC	CASSSSGRQGEQYF
TRBD1	NA	TRBV27	TRBJ2-7	TGTGCCAGCAGCCCATTAATCGGACAGGACCCCTACGAGCAGTACTTC	CASSPLIGQDPYEQYF
NA	NA	TRBV6-1	TRBJ1-4	TGTGCCAGCAGTGAAGGACAGGCAACTAATGAAAAACTGTTTTTT	CASSEGQATNEKLFF
NA	NA	TRBV7-9	TRBJ2-7	TGTGCCACCCGCGAGGGCTACGAGCAGTACTTC	CATREGYEQYF
TRBD2	few	TRBV7-9	TRBJ2-1	TGTGCCAGCAGCTCGGGACTAGCGGACACTAATGAGCAGTTCTTC	CASSSGLADTNEQFF
NA	NA	TRBV6-4	TRBJ2-1	TGTGCCAGCAGTGATGGTACTCGAAACCCGTCCAATGAGCAGTTCTTC	CASSDGTRNPSNEQFF
NA	NA	TRBV28	TRBJ2-3	TGTGCCACCCGAGGGGGACATAGCACAGATACGCAGTATTTT	CATRGGHSTDTQYF
TRBD1	NA	TRBV7-8	TRBJ1-2	TGTGCCAGCAGCTTAGGGGGACAGGGGGCTAACTATGGCTACACCTTC	CASSLGGQGANYGYTF
NA	NA	TRBV6-4	TRBJ2-1	TGTGCCAGCAGCTCCTCGGAGAACAATGAGCAGTTCTTC	CASSSSENNEQFF
TRBD1	NA	TRBV25-1	TRBJ2-5	TGTGCCAGCAGTGAATATATAACAGGGGAAGAGACCCAGTACTTC	CASSEYITGEETQYF
TRBD2	NA	TRBV6-4	TRBJ2-3	TGTGCCAGCAGTGACTTCGCGGGGGGGCCAGATACGCAGTATTTT	CASSDFAGGPDTQYF
NA	NA	TRBV30	TRBJ1-6	TGTGCCTGGAAAGGGGGTCTTAATTCACCCCTCCACTTT	CAWKGGLNSPLHF
NA	NA	TRBV6-6	TRBJ1-2	TGTGCCAGCAGTTACGGGGGGGCGGGGTATGGCTACACCTTC	CASSYGGAGYGYTF
NA	NA	TRBV4-1	TRBJ2-7	TGCGCCAGCAGCCAAGATCCTCTAAACTACGAGCAGTACTTC	CASSQDPLNYEQYF
NA	NA	TRBV20-1	TRBJ2-3	TGCAGTTCCGCGTGGACAGATACGCAGTATTTT	CSSAWTDTQYF